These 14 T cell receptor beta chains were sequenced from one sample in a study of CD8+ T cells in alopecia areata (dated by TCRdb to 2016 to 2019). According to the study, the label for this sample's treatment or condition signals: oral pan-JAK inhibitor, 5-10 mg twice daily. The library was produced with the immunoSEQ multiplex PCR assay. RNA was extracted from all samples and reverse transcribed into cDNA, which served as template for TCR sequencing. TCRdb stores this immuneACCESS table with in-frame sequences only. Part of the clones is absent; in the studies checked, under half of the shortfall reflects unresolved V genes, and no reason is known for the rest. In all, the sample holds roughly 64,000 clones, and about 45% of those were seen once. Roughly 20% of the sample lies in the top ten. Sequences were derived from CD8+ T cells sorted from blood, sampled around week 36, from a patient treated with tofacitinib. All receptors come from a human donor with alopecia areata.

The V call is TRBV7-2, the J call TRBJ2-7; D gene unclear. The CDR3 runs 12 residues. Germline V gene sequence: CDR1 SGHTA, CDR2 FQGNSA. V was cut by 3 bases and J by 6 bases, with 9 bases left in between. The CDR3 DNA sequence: TGTGCCAGCAGCTTCCCGGCGGTCGAGCAGTACTTC. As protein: CASSFPAVEQYF. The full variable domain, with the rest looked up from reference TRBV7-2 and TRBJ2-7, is GAGVSQSPSNKVTEKGKDVELRCDPISGHTALYWYRQSLGQGLEFLIYFQGNSAPDKSGLPSDRFSAERTGGSVSTLTIQRTQQEDSAVYLCASSFPAVEQYFGPGTRLTVT.

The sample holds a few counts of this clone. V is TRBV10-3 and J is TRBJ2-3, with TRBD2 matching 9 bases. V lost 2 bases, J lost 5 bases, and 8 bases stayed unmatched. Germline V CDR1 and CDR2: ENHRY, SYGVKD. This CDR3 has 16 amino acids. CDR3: CAISETPSGTGDTQYF. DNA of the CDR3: TGTGCCATCAGTGAGACGCCTAGCGGGACTGGAGATACGCAGTATTTT.

The CDR3 protein is CATSREDNEQFF. Here the CDR3 DNA reads TGTGCCACCAGCCGGGAAGACAATGAGCAGTTCTTC. J is TRBJ2-1 and V is TRBV15, with D maybe TRBD2 (5 bases). The V and J ends lost 5 bases and 5 bases respectively, with 7 bases between them. Per germline, CDR1 LNHNV and CDR2 YYDKDF (reference sequence). This CDR3 is 12 amino acids long.

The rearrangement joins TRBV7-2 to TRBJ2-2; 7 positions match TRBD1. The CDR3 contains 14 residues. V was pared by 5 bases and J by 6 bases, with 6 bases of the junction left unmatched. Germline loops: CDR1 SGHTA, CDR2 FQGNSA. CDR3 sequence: CASSPNRGAGELFF. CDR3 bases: TGTGCCAGCAGCCCAAACAGGGGAGCCGGGGAGCTGTTTTTT.

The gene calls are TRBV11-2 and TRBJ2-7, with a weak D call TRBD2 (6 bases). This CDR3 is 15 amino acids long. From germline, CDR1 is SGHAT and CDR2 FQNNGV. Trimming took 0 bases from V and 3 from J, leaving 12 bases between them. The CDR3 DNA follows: TGTGCCAGCAGCTTAGAGGCTAGCGCTCACTACGAGCAGTACTTC. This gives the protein CASSLEASAHYEQYF.

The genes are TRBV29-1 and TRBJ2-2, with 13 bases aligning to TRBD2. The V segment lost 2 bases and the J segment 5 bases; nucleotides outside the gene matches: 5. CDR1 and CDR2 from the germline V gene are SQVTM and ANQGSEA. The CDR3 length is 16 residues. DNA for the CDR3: TGCAGCGTTGAAACTAGCGGGAGGGCAGGGACCGGGGAGCTGTTTTTT. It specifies CSVETSGRAGTGELFF.

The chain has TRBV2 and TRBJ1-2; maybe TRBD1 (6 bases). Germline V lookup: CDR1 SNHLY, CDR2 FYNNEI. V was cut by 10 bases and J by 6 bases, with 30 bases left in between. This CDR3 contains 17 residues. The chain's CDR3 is CATGGSEDKPGGHGYTF. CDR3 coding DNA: TGTGCCACCGGGGGCTCTGAGGACAAACCAGGAGGCCATGGCTACACCTTC.

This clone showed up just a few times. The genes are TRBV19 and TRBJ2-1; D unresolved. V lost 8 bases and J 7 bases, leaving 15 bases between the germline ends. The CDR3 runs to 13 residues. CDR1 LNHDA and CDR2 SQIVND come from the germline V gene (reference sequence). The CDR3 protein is CASGYTIRNEQFF. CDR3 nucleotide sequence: TGTGCCAGTGGGTACACAATAAGGAATGAGCAGTTCTTC. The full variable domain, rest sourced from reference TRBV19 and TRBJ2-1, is DGGITQSPKYLFRKEGQNVTLSCEQNLNHDAMYWYRQDPGQGLRLIYYSQIVNDFQKGDIAEGYSVSREKKESFPLTVTSAQKNPTAFYLCASGYTIRNEQFFGPGTRLTVL.

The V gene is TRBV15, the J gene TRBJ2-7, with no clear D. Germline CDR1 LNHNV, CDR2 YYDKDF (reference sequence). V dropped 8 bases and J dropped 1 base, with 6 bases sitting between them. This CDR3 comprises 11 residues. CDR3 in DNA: TGTGCCACCGGAAGTTCCTACGAGCAGTACTTC. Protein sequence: CATGSSYEQYF.

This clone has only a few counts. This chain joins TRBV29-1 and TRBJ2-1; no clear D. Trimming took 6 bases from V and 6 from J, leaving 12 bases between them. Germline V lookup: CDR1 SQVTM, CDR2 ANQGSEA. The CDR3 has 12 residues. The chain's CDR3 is CSVELAFNEQFF. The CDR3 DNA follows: TGCAGCGTGGAGCTCGCCTTCAATGAGCAGTTCTTC.

CDR3 in DNA: TGTGCCAGCAGTTTATACGGGGGGTATAGCAATCAGCCCCAGCATTTT. Translation gives CASSLYGGYSNQPQHF. The chain couples TRBV27 to TRBJ1-5, with D possibly matching TRBD1 (5 bases). Trimming pared 1 base from V and 0 bases from J, leaving 10 bases between. The CDR3 extends over 16 amino acids. Germline V gene data show CDR1 as MNHEY and CDR2 as SMNVEV (reference sequence).

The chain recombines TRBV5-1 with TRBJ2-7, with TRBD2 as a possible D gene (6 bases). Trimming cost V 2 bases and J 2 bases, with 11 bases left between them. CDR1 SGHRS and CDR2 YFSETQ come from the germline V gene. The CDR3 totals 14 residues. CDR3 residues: CASSFTGSAYEQYF. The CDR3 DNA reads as TGCGCCAGCAGCTTTACCGGGAGTGCCTACGAGCAGTACTTC.

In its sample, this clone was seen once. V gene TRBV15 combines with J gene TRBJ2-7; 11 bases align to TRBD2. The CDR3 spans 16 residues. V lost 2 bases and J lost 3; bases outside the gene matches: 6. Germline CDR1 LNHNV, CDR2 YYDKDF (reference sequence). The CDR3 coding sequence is TGTGCCACCAGCAGACAAACCGGGACTAGCGGCTACGAGCAGTACTTC. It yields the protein CATSRQTGTSGYEQYF.

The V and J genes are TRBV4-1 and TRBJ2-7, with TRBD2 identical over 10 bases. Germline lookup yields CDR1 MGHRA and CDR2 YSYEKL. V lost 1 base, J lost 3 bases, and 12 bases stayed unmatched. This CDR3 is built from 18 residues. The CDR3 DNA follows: TGCGCCAGCAGCCAAGTCGAGCAGCGGGAGGGTGTGCGCTACGAGCAGTACTTC. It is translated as CASSQVEQREGVRYEQYF.